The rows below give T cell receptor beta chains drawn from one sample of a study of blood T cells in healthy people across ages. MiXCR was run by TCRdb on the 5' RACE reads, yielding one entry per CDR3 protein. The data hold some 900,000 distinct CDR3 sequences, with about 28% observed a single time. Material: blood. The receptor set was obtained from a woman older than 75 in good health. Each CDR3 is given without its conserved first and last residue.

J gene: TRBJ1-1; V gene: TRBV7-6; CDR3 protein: ASNPGGSTEAF
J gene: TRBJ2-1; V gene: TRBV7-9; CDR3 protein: ASSLEAAGGRSDEQF
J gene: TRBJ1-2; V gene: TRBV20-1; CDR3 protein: SARDRWSFSGYT
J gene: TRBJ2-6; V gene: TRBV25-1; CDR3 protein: ATADRAGANVLT
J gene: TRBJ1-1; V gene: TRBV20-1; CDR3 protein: RATQSLMNTEAF
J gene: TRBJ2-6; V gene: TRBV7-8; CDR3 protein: ASSGGGAGANVLT
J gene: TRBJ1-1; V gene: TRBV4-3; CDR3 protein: ASSQGTGSTKAF
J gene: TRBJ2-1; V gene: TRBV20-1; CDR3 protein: SARRDSYNEQF
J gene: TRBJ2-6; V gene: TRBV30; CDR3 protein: AWSAGLAGANVLT
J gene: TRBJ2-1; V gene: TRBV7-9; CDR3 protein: ASSLAAGDHNEQF
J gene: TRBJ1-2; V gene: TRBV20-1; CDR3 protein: SACDHRDRDRYGYT
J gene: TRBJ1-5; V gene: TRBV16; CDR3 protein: ASSADRHSNQPQH
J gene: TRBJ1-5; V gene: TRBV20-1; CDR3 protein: SARRGRIRNQPQH
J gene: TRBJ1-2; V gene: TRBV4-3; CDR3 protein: ASSQERLGRGLGGYT
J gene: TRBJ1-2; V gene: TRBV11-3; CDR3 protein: ASSPQGRNYGYT
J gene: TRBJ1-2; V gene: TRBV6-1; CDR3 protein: ACTSDRIYGYT